This record looks at one TCR beta chain sequence and its context. These data belong to a study of tissue T cells after allogeneic stem cell transplantation. Clones were read by immunoSEQ multiplex PCR, and TCRdb kept only the in-frame ones, dropping some. Here the sample spans 6,200 or so clones, 65% to 80% being singletons. V gave up 1 base and J gave up 5 bases, with 11 bases separating them. The CDR3 sequence is 15 residues long. The germline CDR1 and CDR2 sequences are LNHNV and YYDKDF (reference sequence). This clonotype was sampled from a woman aged 18 to 50 with breast cancer. The V and J genes are TRBV15 and TRBJ2-2; D unresolved. Sequencing was performed on tissue from the rectum, taken at autopsy. CDR3 coding DNA: TGTGCCACCAGCAGAGTAACAGATTCGACCGGGGAGCTGTTTTTT. Its protein product is CATSRVTDSTGELFF.